Listed below are T cell receptor beta chains from one sample, sequenced in a study of T cells in Graves' hyperthyroidism and ophthalmopathy. TCRdb ran MiXCR on the multiplex PCR reads and lists one entry per CDR3 protein. The sample lists about 370,000 distinct CDR3 sequences; about 15% were seen once. Input material: blood. The receptor source for this set is a woman aged 60-70 years with Graves' ophthalmopathy. Both conserved end residues are part of each CDR3. D genes are given only for firm matches. Only some rows state a clone size, as once, few, many or a class for expanded clones.

D,J,length,V,size,DNA,CDR3
-,TRBJ2-6,18,TRBV27,-,TGTGCCAGCAGTTTATATAGGACAAGGAGCTCTGGGGCCAACGTCCTGACTTTC,CASSLYRTRSSGANVLTF
-,TRBJ2-2,13,TRBV28,few,TGTGCCAGCAGTTTTCTGGGGACCGGGGAGCTGTTTTTT,CASSFLGTGELFF
-,TRBJ2-7,14,TRBV15,many,TGTGCCACCAGCAACGACATAGCCAATAAGGAGCAGTACTTC,CATSNDIANKEQYF
-,TRBJ1-5,13,TRBV27,-,TGTGCCAGCAGTTCGCAAGATAATCAGCCCCAGCATTTT,CASSSQDNQPQHF
-,TRBJ2-4,15,TRBV5-6,once,TGTGCCAGCAGCTTGGTTGGGGCAGGTGGAACCATTCAGTACTTC,CASSLVGAGGTIQYF
TRBD2,TRBJ2-7,15,TRBV12-3/TRBV12-4,many,TGTGCCAGCAGCATCTGGGCAGCGGGGCCCTACGAGCAGTACTTC,CASSIWAAGPYEQYF
-,TRBJ2-6,18,TRBV7-3,-,TGTGCCAGCAGCTCCCCCGGTGACAGAGACTCTGGGGCCAACGTCCTGACTTTC,CASSSPGDRDSGANVLTF
TRBD1,TRBJ1-2,16,TRBV7-2,many,TGTGCCAGCAGCTTAGAGGTTTGGGGGGACAGATATGGCTACACCTTC,CASSLEVWGDRYGYTF
-,TRBJ2-5,14,TRBV10-3,-,TGTGCCATCAGTAAGGGTGGCCGAGGGGAGACCCAGTACTTC,CAISKGGRGETQYF
-,TRBJ2-7,12,TRBV28,many,TGTGCCAGCAATGCAGGGATCTACGAGCAGTACTTC,CASNAGIYEQYF
-,TRBJ2-5,15,TRBV7-9,many,TGTGCCAGCAGCTTAGCCACTAGCTTCCAAGAGACCCAGTACTTC,CASSLATSFQETQYF
-,TRBJ2-3,15,TRBV2,many,TGTGCCAGCAGTGAAGGAGGAGTGCGGACAGATACGCAGTATTTT,CASSEGGVRTDTQYF
-,TRBJ1-1,14,TRBV7-9,few,TGTGCCAGCAGCCGAGAGGGGGTGGGCACTGAAGCTTTCTTT,CASSREGVGTEAFF
-,TRBJ1-2,10,TRBV30,many,TGTGCCTGTGAAAGCGTGGGCTACACCTTC,CACESVGYTF
TRBD1,TRBJ2-7,15,TRBV6-1,many,TGTGCCAGCAGTCCGGGGACAGGTTCATTCCACGAGCAGTACTTC,CASSPGTGSFHEQYF
TRBD1,TRBJ2-2,17,TRBV20-1,few,TGCAGTGCTAGAGAGGCGGGGACAGGGTTGGTTGCCGGGGAGCTGTTTTTT,CSAREAGTGLVAGELFF
TRBD1,TRBJ2-2,17,TRBV24-1,few,TGTGCCACCAGTGATCCTACGGCTGAGACAGGGGCCGGGGAGCTGTTTTTT,CATSDPTAETGAGELFF
-,TRBJ2-3,14,TRBV28,many,TGTGCCAGCAGTTTCCAGCGGACCCAGGATACGCAGTATTTT,CASSFQRTQDTQYF
-,TRBJ2-1,16,TRBV6-1,-,TGTGCCAGCAGTGAAAGTGAGAACAGAGGCTACAATGAGCAGTTCTTC,CASSESENRGYNEQFF
TRBD1,TRBJ2-5,14,TRBV20-1,many,TGCAGTGCCAAACCGGGACAGGGGGGAGAGACCCAGTACTTC,CSAKPGQGGETQYF
-,TRBJ2-7,13,TRBV2,many,TGTGCCAGCAGAGTAGACAGCTCCTACGAGCAGTACTTC,CASRVDSSYEQYF
TRBD1,TRBJ1-2,15,TRBV28,-,TGTGCCAGCAGGAGACCAGGGGGAAATCGGTATGGCTACACCTTC,CASRRPGGNRYGYTF
-,TRBJ2-7,14,TRBV4-2,-,TGTGCCAGCAGCCAGGGATGGAGCGGCTACGAGCAGTACTTC,CASSQGWSGYEQYF
TRBD1,TRBJ1-5,15,TRBV18,many,TGTGCCAGCTCCACCCGGACAGGGGGCTTGCAGCCCCAGCATTTT,CASSTRTGGLQPQHF
-,TRBJ2-7,14,TRBV3-1,-,TGTGCCAGCAGCCGAGTCAACTGGGGAGGTCTGCAGTACTTC,CASSRVNWGGLQYF
TRBD2,TRBJ2-1,16,TRBV5-1,few,TGCGCCAGCAGCAATTCACTAGCGGGAGGGTACAATGAGCAGTTCTTC,CASSNSLAGGYNEQFF
-,TRBJ1-2,14,TRBV28,few,TGTGCCAGCAGTATCCCGACAGGACCCTATGGCCACACCTTC,CASSIPTGPYGHTF
-,TRBJ2-4,14,TRBV5-1,many,TGCGCCAGCAGCACCACGGGGGGCGCTTACATTCAGTACTTC,CASSTTGGAYIQYF
-,TRBJ2-2,16,TRBV28,-,TGTGCCAGCTACCATCAGGGGGGAGGGGACACCGGGGAGCTGTTTTTT,CASYHQGGGDTGELFF
-,TRBJ2-2,13,TRBV7-9,few,TGTGCCAGCAGCTACCTTGTTACCGGGGAGCTGTTTTTT,CASSYLVTGELFF
TRBD2,TRBJ2-1,20,TRBV11-2,many,TGTGCCAGCAGCCGAGAGGGTAGCGGGGGTCTTGGGGCCATCGGCAATGAGCAGTTCTTC,CASSREGSGGLGAIGNEQFF
-,TRBJ2-3,14,TRBV3-1,few,TGTGCCAGCAGCCAAGCTTACAGCGCCGATACGCAGTATTTT,CASSQAYSADTQYF
TRBD2,TRBJ2-7,17,TRBV5-1,many,TGCGCCAGCAGCGGGACTAGCGGAAGAGGATGGGTATACGAGCAGTACTTC,CASSGTSGRGWVYEQYF
-,TRBJ1-3,15,TRBV13,-,TGTGCCAGCAGCCTTGGACAGAACTCTGGAAACACCATATATTTT,CASSLGQNSGNTIYF
TRBD1,TRBJ2-5,13,TRBV28,many,TGTGCCAGCAGCCACAGGGGGCAAGAGACCCAGTACTTC,CASSHRGQETQYF
-,TRBJ2-7,15,TRBV13,-,TGTGCCAGCAGCTTAAGAGGGGCTTCACTCTACGAGCAGTACTTC,CASSLRGASLYEQYF
-,TRBJ2-5,14,TRBV14,few,TGTGCCAGCAGCCAGCAGCCTGTCGGAGAGACCCAGTACTTC,CASSQQPVGETQYF
TRBD1,TRBJ2-1,15,TRBV5-1,-,TGCGCCAGCAGCTCGGACAGGTCGCTGATCGATGAGCAGTTCTTC,CASSSDRSLIDEQFF
-,TRBJ1-1,15,TRBV3-1,-,TGTGCCAGCAGCCAAGTTGGACAGCAGAACACTGAAGCTTTCTTT,CASSQVGQQNTEAFF